The 22 T cell receptor beta chains in this list originate from one sample, sequenced in a study of response to subunit inactivated influenza vaccine listed by TCRdb under 2018. Library construction relied on RT-PCR. TCRdb records Illumina HiSeq 2500 as the sequencer. The public reads were run again by TCRdb, first through fastp at Q25 and then through MiXCR, and only productive beta chains were kept. CDR3 protein sequences are deduplicated, and each keeps its most common genes and DNA. Here the sample has 550,000 to 600,000 distinct CDR3 sequences; approximately 12% occur a single time. The ten biggest clones cover roughly 10% of the sample. Sequenced here: PBMCs from blood, sampled on the day of vaccination. These receptors were collected from a man aged 50 to 59 who received an inactivated influenza vaccine. Donor details come from another sample of the same person, matched by shared clones.

A few counts support this clonotype. V is TRBV16 and J is TRBJ2-3; TRBD1 is a possible D gene (6 bases). V lost 4 bases to trimming and J lost 5 bases, with 10 bases between them. Germline lookup yields CDR1 KGHSY and CDR2 FQNENV. This CDR3 comprises 13 residues. DNA of the CDR3: TGTGCCAGCAGCCGTACAGGGCTAGATACGCAGTATTTT. Translating it yields CASSRTGLDTQYF.

A few counts support this clonotype. The V gene is TRBV4-1, the J gene TRBJ2-1, with TRBD2 matching 9 bases. V gave up 3 bases and J gave up 7 bases; unmatched junction bases: 10. Germline V lookup: CDR1 MGHRA, CDR2 YSYEKL. The CDR3 is made up of 16 amino acids. CDR3 region: CASSQEGAGGRNEQFF. The DNA for the CDR3 is TGCGCCAGCAGCCAGGAAGGAGCGGGGGGCCGAAATGAGCAGTTCTTC.

In its sample, this clonotype was seen a few times. This rearrangement joins TRBV7-8 to TRBJ2-7, with D maybe TRBD2 (6 bases). Trimming left V 5 bases short and J 11 bases short, with 19 bases between. Germline loops: CDR1 SGHVS, CDR2 FQNEAQ. The CDR3 covers 13 residues. DNA for the CDR3: TGTGCCAGCAGCACCCAAGCTCAGTCGGGGGAGTACTTC. Its translation: CASSTQAQSGEYF.

V gene TRBV30 combines with J gene TRBJ2-7; D is undetermined. The CDR3 length is 11 residues. Germline lookup yields CDR1 GTSNPN and CDR2 SVGIG (reference sequence). V lost 2 bases and J lost 8, with 10 bases in between. In nucleotides, the CDR3 is TGTGCCTGGAGTTCATTACAGCAGCAGTACTTC. Translating gives CAWSSLQQQYF.

This sequence joins TRBV20-1 and TRBJ2-5; possibly TRBD1 or TRBD2 for D (6 bases each). Looked up from germline, CDR1 is DFQATT and CDR2 is SNEGSKA (reference sequence). The CDR3 length is 16 residues. Trimming removed 2 bases from V and 1 base from J, with 17 bases in between. In nucleotides, the CDR3 is TGCAGTGCTAGAACGACGGGGGCCGGGACCCAAGAGACCCAGTACTTC. Protein: CSARTTGAGTQETQYF.

This clonotype was detected ten times or more. The J gene is TRBJ2-7, the V gene TRBV4-1; 7 bases match TRBD1. The germline gives CDR1 MGHRA, CDR2 YSYEKL. CDR3 length equals 13 residues. Trimming cost V 2 bases and J 4 bases; bases outside gene matches: 2. The CDR3 DNA reads TGCGCCAGCAGCCAATGGACAGGATACGAGCAGTACTTC. Residues: CASSQWTGYEQYF.

This clonotype was seen many times. CDR3 residues: CASSFRSGSGNEQFF. As DNA, the CDR3 is TGCGCCAGCAGCTTCCGATCCGGGAGTGGTAATGAGCAGTTCTTC. The genes are TRBV5-1 and TRBJ2-1; a weak D match, TRBD2 (6 bases). The CDR3 totals 15 residues. The V and J ends lost 2 bases and 7 bases respectively, with 16 bases between them. The V gene's germline CDR1 is SGHRS and CDR2 YFSETQ.

This clonotype was detected a few times. The CDR3 here is CATSGSIAETQYF. The CDR3 nucleotides read TGTGCCACCAGCGGGAGCATCGCGGAGACCCAGTACTTC. The V and J genes are TRBV24-1 and TRBJ2-5; possibly TRBD2 for D (6 bases). V was pared by 7 bases and J by 5 bases, with 13 bases between. The V gene's germline CDR1 is KGHDR and CDR2 SFDVKD. The CDR3 has 13 amino acids.

This rearrangement joins TRBV12-3 or TRBV12-4 to TRBJ1-1, with D hard to call. The CDR3 is 14 residues long. Trimming removed 6 bases from V and 4 bases from J, with 15 bases in between. CDR3 protein: CASRLGLPGTEAFF. DNA for the CDR3: TGTGCCAGCAGGCTAGGGCTCCCGGGCACTGAAGCTTTCTTT.

This clonotype was detected only a few times. This chain connects TRBV29-1 to TRBJ2-1, with a possible D match to TRBD1 (5 bases). The V gene lost 1 base and the J gene lost 2 bases, with 9 bases spanning the gap. The CDR3 is 14 amino acids. Looked up from germline, CDR1 is SQVTM and CDR2 is ANQGSEA. CDR3 sequence (DNA): TGCAGCGTTGAAGCCAGGGAAGCCTACAATGAGCAGTTCTTC. Translated: CSVEAREAYNEQFF.

This chain joins TRBV28 and TRBJ2-6; 10 positions match TRBD1. From germline, CDR1 is MDHEN and CDR2 SYDVKM. This CDR3 region has 17 residues. V trimming: 6 bases; J trimming: 1 base; junction bases outside the gene matches: 6. The CDR3 here is CASRRQGARSGANVLTF. In nucleotides, the CDR3 is TGTGCCAGCAGAAGACAGGGGGCGCGTTCTGGGGCCAACGTCCTGACTTTC.

This clonotype has only a few counts. The chain recombines TRBV20-1 with TRBJ2-1, with 8 bases aligning to TRBD2. The CDR3 runs 18 residues. The germline V gene encodes CDR1 DFQATT and CDR2 SNEGSKA (reference sequence). The junction had 15 bases not matched to a gene; V was cut back by 2 bases and J by 3 bases. DNA of the CDR3: TGCAGTGCTAGACCCACTCTAACCGGGAGGGGATTCTACAATGAGCAGTTCTTC. It codes for CSARPTLTGRGFYNEQFF.

This clonotype was observed at least ten times. The chain links TRBV5-1 to TRBJ2-1; TRBD2 matches 7 bases. CDR1 and CDR2 from the germline V gene are SGHRS and YFSETQ. With V trimmed by 2 bases and J by 2 bases, 7 bases remained unmatched. This CDR3 contains 16 residues. For the CDR3, the DNA is TGCGCCAGCAGCTTTCGAGCTAGCGGAGCCTACAATGAGCAGTTCTTC. Translation: CASSFRASGAYNEQFF.

This chain uses TRBV5-1 with TRBJ1-1; the match to TRBD1 covers 9 bases. Germline CDR1 is SGHRS and CDR2 is YFSETQ. The CDR3 has 15 amino acids. Losses at the gene ends were 3 bases for V and 4 bases for J; bases not matched to a gene: 7. CDR3 coding DNA: TGCGCCAGCAGCTCACAGGGGGCGGTTGGCACTGAAGCTTTCTTT. The encoded protein is CASSSQGAVGTEAFF.

The chain uses TRBV7-2 and TRBJ2-7; tentative D call: TRBD2 (6 bases). Germline V gives CDR1 SGHTA, CDR2 FQGNSA. The length of the CDR3 is 17 residues. Trimming shortened V by 1 base and J by 3 bases, and 19 bases separated the two germline ends. DNA for the CDR3: TGTGCCAGCAGCTTAGGAACACCGGGACTGGGGATCTACGAGCAGTACTTC. It specifies CASSLGTPGLGIYEQYF.

The chain has TRBV20-1 and TRBJ2-1; 16 nucleotides align to TRBD2. V lost 3 bases and J lost 9; bases outside the gene matches: 14. The CDR3 spans 18 residues. Germline loops: CDR1 DFQATT, CDR2 SNEGSKA (reference sequence). DNA of the CDR3: TGCAGTGCTAGGGGACTAGCGGGAGGGCTCCCTAATCCCAGTGAGCAGTTCTTC. Translated, it gives CSARGLAGGLPNPSEQFF.

This clonotype was picked up a small number of times. The chain employs TRBV6-2 or TRBV6-3 and TRBJ2-2, with D unclear. The germline gives CDR1 MNHEY, CDR2 SVGEGT. V was cut by 4 bases and J by 2 bases, with 11 bases left in between. This CDR3 spans 15 amino acids. The CDR3 DNA sequence: TGTGCCAGCAGTTGGCCGGGCCAAAACACCGGGGAGCTGTTTTTT. The encoded protein is CASSWPGQNTGELFF.

The table lists this clonotype with a few counts. V gene TRBV6-2 or TRBV6-3 combines with J gene TRBJ1-2, with D possibly matching TRBD1 (5 bases). There are 13 residues in the CDR3. The germline CDR1 and CDR2 sequences are MNHEY and SVGEGT. V lost 2 bases, J lost 4 bases, and 8 bases lay in between. CDR3: CASSYEGLYGYTF. The CDR3 DNA reads as TGTGCCAGCAGTTACGAGGGGCTCTATGGCTACACCTTC.

This clonotype was seen ten or more times. The chain is built from TRBV28 and TRBJ1-2; D call uncertain. CDR3 length: 11 residues. The germline CDR1 and CDR2 sequences are MDHEN and SYDVKM. V shed 5 bases and J shed 3 bases, with 4 bases lying between them. CDR3 loop: CASSRHYGYTF. DNA of the CDR3: TGTGCCAGCAGTCGGCACTATGGCTACACCTTC.

This clonotype has a handful of counts. For the CDR3, the DNA is TGTGCCAGCACCCGGGGCCAACACTCTGGAAACACCATATATTTT. Protein: CASTRGQHSGNTIYF. V usage is TRBV12-3 or TRBV12-4 and J usage is TRBJ1-3; D perhaps matches TRBD1 (5 bases). The ends were cut back, 7 bases at V and 0 bases at J, with 13 bases in the middle. CDR3 size: 15 residues.

This clonotype was recorded at least ten times. The chain uses TRBV5-1 and TRBJ2-3; 9 nucleotides match TRBD2. Germline assignment: CDR1 SGHRS and CDR2 YFSETQ. The CDR3 contains 14 residues. As DNA, the CDR3 is TGCGCTACCGCGGCGGGGGGGAGCACAGATACGCAGTATTTT. Translating it yields CATAAGGSTDTQYF.

V and J are TRBV6-2 or TRBV6-3 and TRBJ1-2; 7 bases agree with TRBD1. Trimming cost V 6 bases and J 0 bases; bases outside gene matches: 7. Germline CDR1 reads MNHEY; CDR2 reads SVGEGT. The CDR3 has 15 residues. The CDR3 bases are TGTGCCAGCAGCCTGGGACAGTCAGCTAACTATGGCTACACCTTC. Translation gives CASSLGQSANYGYTF.